This entry lists 20 T cell receptor beta chains sequenced from one sample in a study of human versus mouse CDR3 diversity and MHC coevolution. Here immunoSEQ multiplex PCR was the method, and the copy in TCRdb shows in-frame clones only, minus some. The repertoire has just under 60,000 clones, over 90% of them found once; the top ten carry approximately 17%. Sequencing was done on a sample of naive CD4+ T cells from blood. Subset here: CD45RO-negative CD62L-positive naive CD4 T cells. All receptors come from a person between 55 and 69 years old in good health.

The gene calls are TRBV27 and TRBJ2-7, with TRBD1 identical over 9 bases. This CDR3 contains 20 residues. CDR1 and CDR2 from the germline V gene are MNHEY and SMNVEV (reference sequence). V shed 0 bases, J shed 1 base, and the junction held 16 bases outside the gene matches. The CDR3 region has the DNA TGTGCCAGCAGTTTATCTTCCCGGGCCTCCGGGACAGGGCGGTCCTACGAGCAGTACTTC. This sequence encodes CASSLSSRASGTGRSYEQYF.

This sequence joins TRBV19 and TRBJ1-2, with TRBD1 matching over 7 bases. V lost 2 bases, J lost 0 bases, and 6 bases stayed unmatched. This CDR3 is built from 16 residues. Germline V lookup: CDR1 LNHDA, CDR2 SQIVND (reference sequence). Here the CDR3 reads CASSIWGQITNYGYTF. CDR3 nucleotides: TGTGCCAGTAGTATATGGGGACAGATCACTAACTATGGCTACACCTTC.

The CDR3 loop is CASSGSGANTGELFF. The CDR3 DNA sequence: TGTGCCAGCAGTGGGAGCGGGGCGAACACCGGGGAGCTGTTTTTT. The chain is built from TRBV2 and TRBJ2-2; the match to TRBD2 covers 7 bases. The CDR3 is made up of 15 amino acids. With V trimmed by 4 bases and J by 0 bases, 2 bases remained unmatched. CDR1 and CDR2 from the germline V gene are SNHLY and FYNNEI.

V usage is TRBV10-2 and J usage is TRBJ2-1, with 8 bases aligning to TRBD2. The J segment lost 4 bases and the V segment lost 3 bases, leaving 8 bases of the junction unmatched. The CDR3 is 16 amino acids. Germline assignment: CDR1 WSHSY and CDR2 SAAADI. CDR3 nucleotide sequence: TGCGCCAGCAGTGAATCTTTCGCGGGAGGATACAATGAGCAGTTCTTC. Translated: CASSESFAGGYNEQFF.

V gene TRBV28 combines with J gene TRBJ2-7; weak D call: TRBD2 (5 bases). This CDR3 has 14 amino acids. V was trimmed by 5 bases and J by 2 bases, leaving 13 bases between them. Germline lookup yields CDR1 MDHEN and CDR2 SYDVKM. The CDR3 reads CASSRLGVTYEQYF. In DNA, the CDR3 is TGTGCCAGCAGTCGCCTCGGGGTCACCTACGAGCAGTACTTC.

The chain uses TRBV6-5 and TRBJ1-1; 7 bases fit TRBD1. Germline CDR1 reads MNHEY; CDR2 reads SVGAGI. V dropped 6 bases and J dropped 2; count of bases not matched to a gene: 6. The CDR3 loop spans 14 amino acids. CDR3 residues: CASRRDSLNTEAFF. The CDR3 nucleotides are TGTGCCAGCAGACGGGACAGTCTAAACACTGAAGCTTTCTTT.

CDR3 nucleotides: TGTGCCAGCAGGCAGGGACTTCCCTACAATGAGCAGTTCTTC. It translates to CASRQGLPYNEQFF. The chain combines TRBV28 with TRBJ2-1, with a possible D match to TRBD2 (6 bases). In germline, CDR1 is MDHEN, CDR2 SYDVKM. The CDR3 contains 14 residues. V lost 6 bases, J lost 2 bases, and 11 bases lay in between.

V is TRBV7-9 and J is TRBJ2-2; the D is unclear. V lost 1 base to trimming and J lost 0 bases, with 6 bases between them. Germline V gives CDR1 SEHNR, CDR2 FQNEAQ (reference sequence). The CDR3 has 15 residues. CDR3 in amino acids: CASSLGAANTGELFF. CDR3 bases: TGTGCCAGCAGCTTAGGAGCTGCGAACACCGGGGAGCTGTTTTTT.

The J gene is TRBJ2-3, the V gene TRBV2, with 10 positions matching TRBD2. The CDR3 is made up of 14 amino acids. Germline loops: CDR1 SNHLY, CDR2 FYNNEI. With V trimmed by 5 bases and J by 6 bases, 5 bases remained unmatched. CDR3 nucleotides: TGTGCCAGCAGTTTGACTAGCGGGCCCGATACGCAGTATTTT. Protein: CASSLTSGPDTQYF.

The V gene is TRBV6-5, the J gene TRBJ2-1; D is ambiguous. Deletions cut 6 bases from V and 6 bases from J, with 6 bases between. The CDR3 spans 11 residues. Germline CDR1 MNHEY, CDR2 SVGAGI. CDR3 in amino acids: CASSRFNEQFF. DNA of the CDR3: TGTGCCAGCAGCAGGTTCAATGAGCAGTTCTTC.

The chain uses TRBV2 and TRBJ2-5; D is uncertain. Germline V CDR1 and CDR2: SNHLY, FYNNEI. The CDR3 consists of 14 residues. V lost 2 bases to trimming and J lost 1 base, with 8 bases between them. The CDR3 coding sequence is TGTGCCAGCAGTGAACGTCAGATCCAAGAGACCCAGTACTTC. It is translated as CASSERQIQETQYF.

This clone was picked up one time. CDR3: CAWSNGIGNEQFF. In nucleotides, the CDR3 is TGTGCCTGGAGTAACGGGATTGGAAATGAGCAGTTCTTC. V is TRBV30 and J is TRBJ2-1; the D gene is possibly TRBD2 (5 bases). CDR3 length: 13 amino acids. V lost 2 bases to trimming and J lost 7 bases, with 12 bases between them. CDR1 and CDR2 from the germline V gene are GTSNPN and SVGIG (reference sequence).

This clone occurred once. The chain links TRBV5-1 to TRBJ2-7, with TRBD1 as a possible D gene (5 bases). This CDR3 region has 14 residues. CDR1 SGHRS and CDR2 YFSETQ come from the germline V gene. V was pared by 1 base and J by 1 base, with 9 bases between. The CDR3 here is CASSLLQGSYEQYF. For the CDR3, the DNA is TGCGCCAGCAGCTTGCTCCAGGGTTCCTACGAGCAGTACTTC.

The chain couples TRBV5-4 to TRBJ2-1, with D perhaps TRBD2 (6 bases). The CDR3 is 15 residues long. Germline loops: CDR1 SGHNT, CDR2 YYREEE (reference sequence). V was shortened by 0 bases and J by 12 bases, with 19 bases between the two germline ends. The CDR3 here is CASSLDQTSPSGQFF. The CDR3 DNA reads TGTGCCAGCAGCTTGGACCAGACTAGTCCCTCCGGGCAGTTCTTC.

V gene TRBV7-3 combines with J gene TRBJ1-1; weak D call: TRBD1 (5 bases). From germline, CDR1 is SGHTA and CDR2 FQGTGA. V was cut by 1 base and J by 4 bases, with 13 bases left in between. This CDR3 comprises 15 residues. Written as DNA, the CDR3 is TGTGCCAGCAGCTTAAAAGGGCCAGGGTCCACTGAAGCTTTCTTT. Protein product: CASSLKGPGSTEAFF.

The rearrangement uses TRBV18 and TRBJ1-1, with D possibly TRBD1 on 5 matching bases. Germline CDR1 is KGHSH and CDR2 is LQKENI. The CDR3 contains 14 residues. Between the trimmed V and J ends, which lost 6 bases and 4 bases, there was a span of 15 bases. CDR3 nucleotides: TGTGCCAGCTCCCCGTCAGGGCTCCGCACTGAAGCTTTCTTT. Translating gives CASSPSGLRTEAFF.

The CDR3 region is CASSLTPNSGANVLTF. CDR3 nucleotides: TGTGCCAGCAGCTTAACACCCAACTCTGGGGCCAACGTCCTGACTTTC. V is TRBV11-1 and J is TRBJ2-6; D is unresolved. Germline values: CDR1 SGHAT, CDR2 FQDESV (reference sequence). V was cut by 2 bases and J by 0 bases, with 8 bases left in between. This CDR3 spans 16 amino acids.

The rearrangement joins TRBV5-1 to TRBJ2-1; TRBD1 aligns across 8 bases. This CDR3 has 16 residues. Germline values: CDR1 SGHRS, CDR2 YFSETQ. Trimming at V came to 2 bases and at J to 8 bases, leaving 12 bases not matched to a gene. CDR3: CASSFESQGAVDEQFF. For the CDR3, the DNA is TGCGCCAGCAGCTTTGAAAGTCAGGGGGCCGTGGATGAGCAGTTCTTC.

V and J are TRBV28 and TRBJ1-6; TRBD1 matches 7 bases. V shed 3 bases, J shed 6 bases, and the junction held 2 bases outside the gene matches. Looked up from germline, CDR1 is MDHEN and CDR2 is SYDVKM. The CDR3 has 14 amino acids. CDR3 loop: CASSLTGLNSPLHF. The DNA for the CDR3 is TGTGCCAGCAGTTTGACAGGGCTTAATTCACCCCTCCACTTT.

V usage is TRBV5-4 and J usage is TRBJ2-2, with D perhaps TRBD2 (6 bases). Trimming took 0 bases from V and 8 from J, leaving 17 bases between them. The V gene's germline CDR1 is SGHNT and CDR2 YYREEE (reference sequence). The CDR3 extends over 16 amino acids. The DNA of the CDR3 is TGTGCCAGCAGCTTGGATAGCGGAACGACTGGGGGGGAGCTGTTTTTT. This encodes CASSLDSGTTGGELFF.